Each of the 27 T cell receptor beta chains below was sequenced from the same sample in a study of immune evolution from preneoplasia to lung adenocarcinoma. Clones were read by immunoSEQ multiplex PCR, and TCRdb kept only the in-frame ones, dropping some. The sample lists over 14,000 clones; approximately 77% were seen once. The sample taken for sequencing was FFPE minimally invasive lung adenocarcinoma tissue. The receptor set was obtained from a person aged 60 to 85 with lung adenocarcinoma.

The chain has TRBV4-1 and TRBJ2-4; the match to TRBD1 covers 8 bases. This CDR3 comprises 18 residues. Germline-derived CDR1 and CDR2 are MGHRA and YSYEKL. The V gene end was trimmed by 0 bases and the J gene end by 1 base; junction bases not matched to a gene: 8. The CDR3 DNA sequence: TGCGCCAGCAGCCAAGATAGGCAGGGGGCGCGGGCCAAAAACATTCAGTACTTC. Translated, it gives CASSQDRQGARAKNIQYF.

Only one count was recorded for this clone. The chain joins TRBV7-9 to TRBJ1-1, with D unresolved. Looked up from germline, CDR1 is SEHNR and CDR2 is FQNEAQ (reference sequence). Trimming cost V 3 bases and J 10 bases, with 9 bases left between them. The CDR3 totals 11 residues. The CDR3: CASSLGGPAFF. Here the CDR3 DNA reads TGTGCCAGCAGCTTGGGAGGGCCAGCTTTCTTT.

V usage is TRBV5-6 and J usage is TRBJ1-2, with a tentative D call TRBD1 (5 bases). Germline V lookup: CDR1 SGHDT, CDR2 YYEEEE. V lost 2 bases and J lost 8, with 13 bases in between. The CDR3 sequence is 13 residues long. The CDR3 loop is CASSFSRVGGYTF. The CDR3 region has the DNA TGTGCCAGCAGCTTCAGCAGGGTAGGGGGCTACACCTTC.

The CDR3 protein is CASSSGRGYKAFF. CDR3 nucleotides: TGTGCCAGCAGCTCGGGGAGGGGGTATAAAGCTTTCTTT. The gene calls are TRBV7-2 and TRBJ1-1; D is possibly TRBD1 (6 bases). This CDR3 has 13 residues. The germline V and J ends were trimmed by 4 bases and 9 bases, with 15 bases remaining between them. In germline, CDR1 is SGHTA, CDR2 FQGNSA.

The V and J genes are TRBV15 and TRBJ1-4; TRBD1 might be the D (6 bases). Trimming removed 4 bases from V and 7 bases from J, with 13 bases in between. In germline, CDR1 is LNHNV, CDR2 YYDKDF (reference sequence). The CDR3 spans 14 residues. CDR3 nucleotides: TGTGCCACCAGCAAACAGGGAGGTGTTGAAAAACTGTTTTTT. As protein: CATSKQGGVEKLFF.

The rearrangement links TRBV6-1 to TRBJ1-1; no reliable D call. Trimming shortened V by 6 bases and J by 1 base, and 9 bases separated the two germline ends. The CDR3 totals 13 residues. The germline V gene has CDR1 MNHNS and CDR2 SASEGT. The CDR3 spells CASSMTQNTEAFF. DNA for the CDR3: TGTGCCAGCAGCATGACTCAGAACACTGAAGCTTTCTTT.

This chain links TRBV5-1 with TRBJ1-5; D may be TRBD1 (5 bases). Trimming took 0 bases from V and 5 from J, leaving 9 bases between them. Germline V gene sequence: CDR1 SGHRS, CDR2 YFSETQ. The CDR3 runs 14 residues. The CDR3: CASSLGQRDQPQHF. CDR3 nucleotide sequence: TGCGCCAGCAGCTTGGGACAGAGAGATCAGCCCCAGCATTTT.

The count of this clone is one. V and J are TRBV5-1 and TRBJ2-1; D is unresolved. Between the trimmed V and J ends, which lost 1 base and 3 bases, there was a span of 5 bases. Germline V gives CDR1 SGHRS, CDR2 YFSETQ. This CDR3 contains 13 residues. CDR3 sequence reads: CASSLYSYNEQFF. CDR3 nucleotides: TGCGCCAGCAGCTTGTACAGCTACAATGAGCAGTTCTTC.

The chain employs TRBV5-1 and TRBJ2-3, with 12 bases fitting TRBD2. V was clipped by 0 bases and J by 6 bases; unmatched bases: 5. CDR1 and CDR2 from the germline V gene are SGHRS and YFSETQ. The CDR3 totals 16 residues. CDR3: CASSLDLAGGADTQYF. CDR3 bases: TGCGCCAGCAGCTTGGATCTAGCGGGGGGGGCGGATACGCAGTATTTT.

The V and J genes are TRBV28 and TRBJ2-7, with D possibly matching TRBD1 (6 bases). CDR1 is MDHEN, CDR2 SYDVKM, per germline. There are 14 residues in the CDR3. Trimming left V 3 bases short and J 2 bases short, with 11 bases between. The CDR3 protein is CASSFTGPPYEQYF. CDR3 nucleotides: TGTGCCAGCAGTTTTACAGGGCCCCCCTACGAGCAGTACTTC.

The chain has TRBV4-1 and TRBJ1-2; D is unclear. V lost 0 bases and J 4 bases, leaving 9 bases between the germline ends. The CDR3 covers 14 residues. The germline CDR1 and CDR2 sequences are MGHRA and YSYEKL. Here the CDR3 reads CASSQESNAYGYTF. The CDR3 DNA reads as TGCGCCAGCAGCCAAGAAAGTAATGCCTATGGCTACACCTTC.

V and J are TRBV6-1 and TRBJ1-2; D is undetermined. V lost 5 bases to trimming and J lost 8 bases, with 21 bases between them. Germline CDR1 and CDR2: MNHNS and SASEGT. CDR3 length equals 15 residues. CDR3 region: CASSHGPEGDRGYTF. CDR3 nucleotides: TGTGCCAGCAGTCACGGGCCCGAGGGTGACCGCGGCTACACCTTC.

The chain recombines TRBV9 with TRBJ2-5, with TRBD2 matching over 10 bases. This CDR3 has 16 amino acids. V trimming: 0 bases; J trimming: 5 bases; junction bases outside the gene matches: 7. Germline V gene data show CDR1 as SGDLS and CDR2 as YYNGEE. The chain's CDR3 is CASSVGTSGGMETQYF. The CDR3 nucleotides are TGTGCCAGCAGCGTAGGGACTAGCGGAGGGATGGAGACCCAGTACTTC.

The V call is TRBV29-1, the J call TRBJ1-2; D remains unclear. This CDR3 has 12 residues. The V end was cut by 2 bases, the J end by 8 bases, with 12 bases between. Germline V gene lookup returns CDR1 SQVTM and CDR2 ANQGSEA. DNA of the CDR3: TGCAGCGTTGAAACAACGGCCAAGGGCTACACCTTC. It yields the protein CSVETTAKGYTF.

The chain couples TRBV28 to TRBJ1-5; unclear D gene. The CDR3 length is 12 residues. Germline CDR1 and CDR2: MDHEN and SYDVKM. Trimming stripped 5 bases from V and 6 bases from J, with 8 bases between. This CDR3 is CASSQGSQPQHF. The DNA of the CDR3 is TGTGCCAGCAGTCAAGGGAGTCAGCCCCAGCATTTT.

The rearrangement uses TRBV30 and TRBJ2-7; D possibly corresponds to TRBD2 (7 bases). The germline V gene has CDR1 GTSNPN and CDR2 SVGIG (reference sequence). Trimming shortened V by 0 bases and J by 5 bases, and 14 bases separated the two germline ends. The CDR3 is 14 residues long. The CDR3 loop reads CAWSVRRGPHEQYF. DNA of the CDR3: TGTGCCTGGAGTGTGAGGCGGGGGCCGCACGAGCAGTACTTC.

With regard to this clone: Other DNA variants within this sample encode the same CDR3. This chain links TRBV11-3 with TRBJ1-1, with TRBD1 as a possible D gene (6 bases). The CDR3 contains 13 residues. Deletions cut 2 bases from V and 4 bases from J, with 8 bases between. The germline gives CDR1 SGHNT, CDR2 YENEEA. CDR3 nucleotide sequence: TGTGCCAGCAGCTTAACGACAGGCACTGAAGCTTTCTTT. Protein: CASSLTTGTEAFF.

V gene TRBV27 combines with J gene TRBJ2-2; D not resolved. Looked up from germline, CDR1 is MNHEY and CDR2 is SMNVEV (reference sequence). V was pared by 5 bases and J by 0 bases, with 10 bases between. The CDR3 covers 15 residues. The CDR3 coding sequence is TGTGCCAGCAGTCTACGACGGACGAACACCGGGGAGCTGTTTTTT. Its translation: CASSLRRTNTGELFF.

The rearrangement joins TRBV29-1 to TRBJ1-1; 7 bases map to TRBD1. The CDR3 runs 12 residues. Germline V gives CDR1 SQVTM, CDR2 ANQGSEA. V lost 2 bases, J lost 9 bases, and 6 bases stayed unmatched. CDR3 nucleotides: TGCAGCGTTGAAACGACAGGGTATAAAGCTTTCTTT. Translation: CSVETTGYKAFF.

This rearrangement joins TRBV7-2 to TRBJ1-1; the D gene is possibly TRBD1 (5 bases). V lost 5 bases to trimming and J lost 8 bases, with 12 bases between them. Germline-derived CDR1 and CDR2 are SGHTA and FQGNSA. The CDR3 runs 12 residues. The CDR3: CASSRPGLEAFF. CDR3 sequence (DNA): TGTGCCAGCAGCCGACCAGGGCTCGAAGCTTTCTTT. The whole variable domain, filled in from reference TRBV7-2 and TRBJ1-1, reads GAGVSQSPSNKVTEKGKDVELRCDPISGHTALYWYRQSLGQGLEFLIYFQGNSAPDKSGLPSDRFSAERTGGSVSTLTIQRTQQEDSAVYLCASSRPGLEAFFGQGTRLTVV.

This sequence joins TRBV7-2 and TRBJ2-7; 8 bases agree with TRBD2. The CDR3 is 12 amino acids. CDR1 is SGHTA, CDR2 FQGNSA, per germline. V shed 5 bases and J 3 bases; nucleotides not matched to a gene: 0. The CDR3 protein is CASSRGGYEQYF. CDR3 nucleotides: TGTGCCAGCAGCCGGGGGGGCTACGAGCAGTACTTC.

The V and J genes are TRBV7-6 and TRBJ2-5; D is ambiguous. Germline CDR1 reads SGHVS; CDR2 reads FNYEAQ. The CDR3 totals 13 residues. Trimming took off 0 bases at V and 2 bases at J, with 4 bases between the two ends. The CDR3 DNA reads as TGTGCCAGCAGCTTAGCCTCTCAAGAGACCCAGTACTTC. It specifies CASSLASQETQYF.

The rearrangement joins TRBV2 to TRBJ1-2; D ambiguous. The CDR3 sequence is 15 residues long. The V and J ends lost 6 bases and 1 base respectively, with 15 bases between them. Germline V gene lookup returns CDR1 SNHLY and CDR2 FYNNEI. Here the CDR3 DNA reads TGTGCCAGCAGGAGCTTGAATAAGGTTAACTATGGCTACACCTTC. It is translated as CASRSLNKVNYGYTF.

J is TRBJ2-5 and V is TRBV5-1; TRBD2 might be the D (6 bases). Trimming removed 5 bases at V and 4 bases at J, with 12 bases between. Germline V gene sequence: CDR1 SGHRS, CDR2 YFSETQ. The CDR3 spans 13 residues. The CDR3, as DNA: TGCGCCAGCAGACCGACTAGTACAGAGACCCAGTACTTC. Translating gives CASRPTSTETQYF.

This CDR3 reads CASSSGVLQEKLFF. In DNA, the CDR3 is TGTGCCAGCAGCTCGGGGGTCCTACAAGAAAAACTGTTTTTT. This chain connects TRBV11-2 to TRBJ1-4; TRBD1 is a possible D gene (5 bases). The CDR3 has 14 amino acids. Trimming pared 4 bases from V and 8 bases from J, leaving 14 bases between. CDR1 is SGHAT, CDR2 FQNNGV, per germline.

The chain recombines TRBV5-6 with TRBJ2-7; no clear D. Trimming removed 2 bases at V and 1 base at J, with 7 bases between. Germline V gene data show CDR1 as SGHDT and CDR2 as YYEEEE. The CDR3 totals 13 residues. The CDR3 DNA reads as TGTGCCAGCAGCTTTCAAAAATCCTACGAGCAGTACTTC. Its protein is CASSFQKSYEQYF.

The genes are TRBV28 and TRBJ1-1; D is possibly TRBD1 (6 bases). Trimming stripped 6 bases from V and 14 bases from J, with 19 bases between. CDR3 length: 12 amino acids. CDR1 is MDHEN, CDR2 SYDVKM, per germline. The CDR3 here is CASRLGGARDFF. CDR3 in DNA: TGTGCCAGCAGACTAGGGGGGGCCCGGGACTTCTTT.